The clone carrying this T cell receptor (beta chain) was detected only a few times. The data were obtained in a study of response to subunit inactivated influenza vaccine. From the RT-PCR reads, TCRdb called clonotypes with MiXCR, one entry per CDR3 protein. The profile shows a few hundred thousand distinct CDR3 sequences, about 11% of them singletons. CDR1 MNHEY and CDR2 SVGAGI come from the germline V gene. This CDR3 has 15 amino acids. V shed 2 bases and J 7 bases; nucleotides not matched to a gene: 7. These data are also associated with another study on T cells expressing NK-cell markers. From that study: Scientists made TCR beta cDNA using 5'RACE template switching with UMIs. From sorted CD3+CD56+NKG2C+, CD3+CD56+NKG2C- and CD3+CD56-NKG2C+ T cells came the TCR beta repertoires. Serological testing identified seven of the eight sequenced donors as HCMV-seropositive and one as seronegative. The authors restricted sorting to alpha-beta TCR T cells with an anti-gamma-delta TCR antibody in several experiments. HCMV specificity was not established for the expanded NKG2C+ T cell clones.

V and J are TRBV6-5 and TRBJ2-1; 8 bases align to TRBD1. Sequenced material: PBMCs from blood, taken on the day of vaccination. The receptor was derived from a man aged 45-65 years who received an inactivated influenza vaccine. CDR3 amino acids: CASSYRTGRGNEQFF. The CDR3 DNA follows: TGTGCCAGCAGTTACAGGACAGGGCGCGGGAATGAGCAGTTCTTC.